These 10 T cell receptor beta chains share one sample of origin, sequenced in a study of cytomegalovirus exposure and HLA in healthy donors. PCR employed 60 Vbeta and 13 Jbeta primers. Sequencing used immunoSEQ multiplex PCR; TCRdb keeps in-frame clones, though not all of them. The data contain some 87,000 clones, around four fifths of them singletons. Sequences were obtained from PBMCs. These receptors were taken from a man in his forties or fifties in good health and CMV-seropositive.

A single count supports this clone. The rearrangement uses TRBV7-2 and TRBJ1-2; a possible D gene is TRBD1 (6 bases). Trimming removed 2 bases from V and 4 bases from J, with 8 bases in between. The CDR3 sequence is 13 residues long. CDR1 and CDR2 (germline): SGHTA, FQGNSA. In DNA form, the CDR3 reads TGTGCCAGCAGCTTATCCAGGGGCTATGGCTACACCTTC. Encoded protein: CASSLSRGYGYTF. The variable domain in full, with the rest retrieved from reference TRBV7-2 and TRBJ1-2, is GAGVSQSPSNKVTEKGKDVELRCDPISGHTALYWYRQSLGQGLEFLIYFQGNSAPDKSGLPSDRFSAERTGGSVSTLTIQRTQQEDSAVYLCASSLSRGYGYTFGSGTRLTVV.

The chain couples TRBV19 to TRBJ2-1; D uncertain. The CDR3 covers 14 residues. With 7 bases removed from V and 0 bases from J, the gap between germline ends came to 10 bases. Germline V gene lookup returns CDR1 LNHDA and CDR2 SQIVND (reference sequence). The CDR3 coding sequence is TGTGCCAGTACCCCCCCGGGCTCCTACAATGAGCAGTTCTTC. This encodes CASTPPGSYNEQFF. The full variable domain, with the rest looked up from reference TRBV19 and TRBJ2-1, is DGGITQSPKYLFRKEGQNVTLSCEQNLNHDAMYWYRQDPGQGLRLIYYSQIVNDFQKGDIAEGYSVSREKKESFPLTVTSAQKNPTAFYLCASTPPGSYNEQFFGPGTRLTVL.

The V and J genes are TRBV19 and TRBJ2-7; 9 bases are a match to TRBD1. The CDR3 extends over 14 amino acids. Germline assignment: CDR1 LNHDA and CDR2 SQIVND (reference sequence). With V trimmed by 6 bases and J by 3 bases, 6 bases remained unmatched. The CDR3 nucleotides are TGTGCCAGTAGGGGACCGGGACAGGGCTACGAGCAGTACTTC. As protein: CASRGPGQGYEQYF.

The chain combines TRBV4-3 with TRBJ2-7; D may be TRBD2 (6 bases). V lost 0 bases and J 5 bases, leaving 11 bases between the germline ends. This CDR3 has 14 amino acids. The germline gives CDR1 LGHNA, CDR2 YSLEER. In DNA, the CDR3 is TGCGCCAGCAGCCAAGAAACGGGAGACAACGAGCAGTACTTC. This translates into CASSQETGDNEQYF.

This clone was observed a single time. The CDR3, as DNA: TGTGCCAGCAGCTTGGTTGGGGGCGAGGGCTACACCTTC. Translation: CASSLVGGEGYTF. The V gene is TRBV5-4, the J gene TRBJ1-2; D might be TRBD1 (6 bases). The CDR3 extends over 13 amino acids. V lost 0 bases, J lost 8 bases, and 11 bases lay in between. Germline V CDR1 and CDR2: SGHNT, YYREEE (reference sequence).

The V gene is TRBV6-5, the J gene TRBJ2-7; possibly TRBD2 for D (6 bases). Germline V lookup: CDR1 MNHEY, CDR2 SVGAGI. The CDR3 length is 14 residues. With 6 bases removed from V and 1 base from J, the gap between germline ends came to 13 bases. The CDR3 DNA sequence: TGTGCCAGCAGCAACATCGGGACTTCCTACGAGCAGTACTTC. The encoded protein is CASSNIGTSYEQYF.

This clone came up a few times. J is TRBJ2-7 and V is TRBV28; a possible D gene is TRBD2 (7 bases). With 5 bases removed from V and 2 bases from J, the gap between germline ends came to 13 bases. The germline V gene encodes CDR1 MDHEN and CDR2 SYDVKM. The CDR3 consists of 14 residues. This chain's CDR3 is CASSPYGGPYEQYF. CDR3 DNA sequence: TGTGCCAGCAGTCCATACGGGGGGCCCTACGAGCAGTACTTC.

There are a few counts of this clone. V is TRBV7-2 and J is TRBJ1-4; perhaps TRBD1 as D (5 bases). In germline, CDR1 is SGHTA, CDR2 FQGNSA. The CDR3 spans 16 residues. The V and J ends lost 1 base and 5 bases respectively, with 14 bases between them. The CDR3 bases are TGTGCCAGCAGCTTAGAGATAGGGGCGGGGAATGAAAAACTGTTTTTT. Translation: CASSLEIGAGNEKLFF.

This rearrangement joins TRBV4-3 to TRBJ1-1; the D is unclear. This CDR3 comprises 15 residues. Deletions cut 1 base from V and 6 bases from J, with 15 bases between. Germline CDR1 reads LGHNA; CDR2 reads YSLEER. The CDR3 reads CASSQGEARVSEAFF. Written as DNA, the CDR3 is TGCGCCAGCAGCCAAGGCGAGGCGAGGGTATCTGAAGCTTTCTTT.

This clone appeared once. V and J are TRBV19 and TRBJ2-1; tentative D call: TRBD1 (6 bases). V was cut by 3 bases and J by 7 bases, with 16 bases left in between. This CDR3 comprises 15 residues. The germline CDR1 and CDR2 sequences are LNHDA and SQIVND (reference sequence). CDR3 in DNA: TGTGCCAGTAGTATCCAAGGGGGACGGGGAAATGAGCAGTTCTTC. Its protein product is CASSIQGGRGNEQFF.